In its sample, the clone carrying this T cell receptor beta chain was seen a few times. In TCRdb, the 5' RACE reads were re-called with MiXCR into one record per CDR3 protein. The sample yields some 71,000 distinct CDR3 sequences, roughly 13% seen once. This record comes from a study of early T cells in non-severe SARS-CoV-2 infection. The CDR3 length is 16 residues. CDR1 SGHDN and CDR2 FVKESK come from the germline V gene. Trimming stripped 0 bases from V and 4 bases from J, with 13 bases between. This chain uses TRBV14 with TRBJ2-1; D is possibly TRBD2 (7 bases). The receptor was derived from an adult who was a healthcare worker with PCR-confirmed SARS-CoV-2 infection or an uninfected control (not recorded which). The source material was whole blood. CDR3 sequence (DNA): TGTGCCAGCAGCCAAGACCCGGGGGGCGCGTACAATGAGCAGTTCTTC. This translates into CASSQDPGGAYNEQFF.